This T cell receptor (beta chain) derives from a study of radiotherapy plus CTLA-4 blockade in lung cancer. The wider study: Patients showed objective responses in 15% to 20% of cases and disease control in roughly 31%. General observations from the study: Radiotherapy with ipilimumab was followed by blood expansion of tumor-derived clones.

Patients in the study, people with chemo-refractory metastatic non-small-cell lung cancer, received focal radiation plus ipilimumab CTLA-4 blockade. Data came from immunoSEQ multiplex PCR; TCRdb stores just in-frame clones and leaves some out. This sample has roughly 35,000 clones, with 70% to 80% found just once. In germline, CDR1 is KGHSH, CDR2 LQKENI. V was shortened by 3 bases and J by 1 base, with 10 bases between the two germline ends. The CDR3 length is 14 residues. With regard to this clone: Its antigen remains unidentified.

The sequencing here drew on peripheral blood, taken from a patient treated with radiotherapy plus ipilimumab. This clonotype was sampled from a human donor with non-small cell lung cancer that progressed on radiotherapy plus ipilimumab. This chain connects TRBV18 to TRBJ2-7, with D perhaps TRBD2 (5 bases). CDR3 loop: CASSPPDFSYEQYF. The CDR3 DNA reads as TGTGCCAGCTCACCCCCGGACTTTTCCTACGAGCAGTACTTC.